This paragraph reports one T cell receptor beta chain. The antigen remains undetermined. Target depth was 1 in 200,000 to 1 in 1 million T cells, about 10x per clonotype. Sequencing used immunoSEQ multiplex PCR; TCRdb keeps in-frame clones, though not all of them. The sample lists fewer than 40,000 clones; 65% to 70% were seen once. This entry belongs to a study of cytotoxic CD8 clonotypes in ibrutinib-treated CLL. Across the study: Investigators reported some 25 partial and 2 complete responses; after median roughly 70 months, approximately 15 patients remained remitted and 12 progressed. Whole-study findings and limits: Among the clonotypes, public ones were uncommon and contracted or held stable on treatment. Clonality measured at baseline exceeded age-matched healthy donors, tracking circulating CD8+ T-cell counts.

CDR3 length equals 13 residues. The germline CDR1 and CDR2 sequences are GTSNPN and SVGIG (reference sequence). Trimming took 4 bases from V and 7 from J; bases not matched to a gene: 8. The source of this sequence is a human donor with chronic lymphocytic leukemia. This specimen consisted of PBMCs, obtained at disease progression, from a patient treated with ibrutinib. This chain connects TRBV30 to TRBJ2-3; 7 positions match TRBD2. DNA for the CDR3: TGTGCCTGGATGGAGCGGGGCAGGAATACGCAGTATTTT. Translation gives CAWMERGRNTQYF.